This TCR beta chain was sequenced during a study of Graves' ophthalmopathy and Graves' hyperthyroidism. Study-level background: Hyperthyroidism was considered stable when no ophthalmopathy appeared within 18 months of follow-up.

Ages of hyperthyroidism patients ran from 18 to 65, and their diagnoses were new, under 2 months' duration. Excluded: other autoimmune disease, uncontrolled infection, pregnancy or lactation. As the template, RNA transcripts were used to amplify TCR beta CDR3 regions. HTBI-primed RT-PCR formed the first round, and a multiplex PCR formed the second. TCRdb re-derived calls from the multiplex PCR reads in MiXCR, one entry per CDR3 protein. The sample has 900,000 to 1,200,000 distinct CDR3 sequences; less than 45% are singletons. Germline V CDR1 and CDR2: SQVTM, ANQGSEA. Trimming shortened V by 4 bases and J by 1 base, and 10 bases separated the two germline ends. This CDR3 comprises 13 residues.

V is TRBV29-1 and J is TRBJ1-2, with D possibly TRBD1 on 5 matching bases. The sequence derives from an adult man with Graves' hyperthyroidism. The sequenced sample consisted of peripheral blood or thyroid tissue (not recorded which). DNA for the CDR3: TGCAGCGTTGTCGGGGGGATTAACTATGGCTACACCTTC. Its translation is CSVVGGINYGYTF.